Listed here are 17 T cell receptor beta chains from one sample, sequenced in a study of cytotoxic CD8 clonotypes in ibrutinib-treated CLL. TCRdb's copy holds only in-frame clones and misses some; the assay was immunoSEQ multiplex PCR. The sample includes some 200,000 clones, roughly 79% of them seen just once. Specimen: PBMCs, collected after 12 months of ibrutinib treatment. All receptors come from a human donor with chronic lymphocytic leukemia.

The chain couples TRBV4-1 to TRBJ1-5, with D hard to call. The V and J ends lost 1 base and 0 bases respectively, with 10 bases between them. Germline assignment: CDR1 MGHRA and CDR2 YSYEKL. The length of the CDR3 is 16 residues. The CDR3 sequence is CASSQVNGPSNQPQHF. Here the CDR3 DNA reads TGCGCCAGCAGCCAAGTAAACGGTCCTAGCAATCAGCCCCAGCATTTT.

The genes are TRBV30 and TRBJ1-5; 7 bases align to TRBD1. Germline CDR1 GTSNPN, CDR2 SVGIG (reference sequence). The CDR3 totals 14 residues. V was clipped by 1 base and J by 4 bases; unmatched bases: 4. CDR3 protein: CAWSAMTGNQPQHF. The CDR3 bases are TGTGCCTGGAGTGCCATGACAGGGAATCAGCCCCAGCATTTT.

This clone has at least ten counts. This chain connects TRBV6-4 to TRBJ2-3, with TRBD2 as a possible D gene (6 bases). Germline V gene lookup returns CDR1 MRHNA and CDR2 SNTAGT. Trimming removed 6 bases from V and 2 bases from J, with 12 bases in between. The CDR3 runs to 14 residues. This CDR3 is CASSQGRDTDTQYF. The CDR3 coding sequence is TGTGCCAGCAGCCAAGGGCGGGACACAGATACGCAGTATTTT.

This chain connects TRBV28 to TRBJ1-2, with 7 bases that match TRBD1. V shed 7 bases and J 7 bases; nucleotides not matched to a gene: 9. This CDR3 has 13 residues. CDR1 is MDHEN and CDR2 is SYDVKM in the germline V gene. The CDR3 is CASTRGGPGGYTF. The DNA for the CDR3 is TGTGCCAGCACACGAGGGGGCCCGGGTGGCTACACCTTC.

The rearrangement links TRBV18 to TRBJ1-1; D not resolved. The CDR3 length is 14 residues. Trimming stripped 0 bases from V and 6 bases from J, with 11 bases between. CDR1 is KGHSH, CDR2 LQKENI, per germline. The CDR3 DNA reads as TGTGCCAGCTCACCACCGGGTAGGACCCCTGAAGCTTTCTTT. This encodes CASSPPGRTPEAFF.

The J gene is TRBJ2-1, the V gene TRBV28; 10 positions match TRBD2. Trimming at V came to 3 bases and at J to 4 bases, leaving 6 bases not matched to a gene. Germline assignment: CDR1 MDHEN and CDR2 SYDVKM. This CDR3 spans 16 amino acids. The CDR3 DNA sequence: TGTGCCAGCAGTTTTACTAGCGGGGCCCATTACAATGAGCAGTTCTTC. It is translated as CASSFTSGAHYNEQFF.

The chain is built from TRBV7-9 and TRBJ2-2; 8 bases line up with TRBD1. Germline CDR1 reads SEHNR; CDR2 reads FQNEAQ (reference sequence). The CDR3 is 14 residues long. After removal of 7 bases from V and 4 bases from J, the junction contained 5 bases not matched to a gene. The CDR3 region has the DNA TGTGCCAGCACAGGGGGCGGTAGCACCGGGGAGCTGTTTTTT. This codes for CASTGGGSTGELFF. Looking up the rest from reference TRBV7-9 and TRBJ2-2 gives the full variable domain: DTGVSQNPRHKITKRGQNVTFRCDPISEHNRLYWYRQTLGQGPEFLTYFQNEAQLEKSRLLSDRFSAERPKGSFSTLEIQRTEQGDSAMYLCASTGGGSTGELFFGEGSRLTVL.

In its sample, this clone was seen a few times. This chain connects TRBV4-1 to TRBJ2-2, with D unresolved. Germline loops: CDR1 MGHRA, CDR2 YSYEKL. Trimming removed 0 bases at V and 6 bases at J, with 11 bases between. CDR3 size: 15 residues. DNA for the CDR3: TGCGCCAGCAGCCAAGAAGTCCATACGTCCGGGGAGCTGTTTTTT. Amino acid sequence: CASSQEVHTSGELFF.

The genes are TRBV7-9 and TRBJ2-5; D unclear. Trimming removed 0 bases at V and 7 bases at J, with 9 bases between. Germline V gives CDR1 SEHNR, CDR2 FQNEAQ (reference sequence). This CDR3 has 13 residues. The CDR3 region has the DNA TGTGCCAGCAGCTTAGCGAGTAGAGGGACCCAGTACTTC. Its protein product is CASSLASRGTQYF. The variable domain in full, with the rest retrieved from reference TRBV7-9 and TRBJ2-5, is DTGVSQNPRHKITKRGQNVTFRCDPISEHNRLYWYRQTLGQGPEFLTYFQNEAQLEKSRLLSDRFSAERPKGSFSTLEIQRTEQGDSAMYLCASSLASRGTQYFGPGTRLLVL.

This clone was seen ten or more times. The chain has TRBV5-4 and TRBJ1-1; 7 bases are a match to TRBD1. Trimming at V came to 3 bases and at J to 4 bases, leaving 6 bases not matched to a gene. This CDR3 is built from 14 residues. Germline V gives CDR1 SGHNT, CDR2 YYREEE (reference sequence). For the CDR3, the DNA is TGTGCCAGCAGCTGGGACAGCTTTGCCACTGAAGCTTTCTTT. Protein sequence: CASSWDSFATEAFF.

The chain has TRBV28 and TRBJ1-1, with D hard to call. Germline loops: CDR1 MDHEN, CDR2 SYDVKM. This CDR3 is 14 amino acids long. V dropped 4 bases and J dropped 3 bases, with 12 bases sitting between them. CDR3: CASSSQSTDTEAFF. CDR3 sequence (DNA): TGTGCCAGCAGTTCACAGTCGACCGACACTGAAGCTTTCTTT.

The chain joins TRBV5-1 to TRBJ1-1; D gene uncertain. The CDR3 consists of 13 residues. CDR1 SGHRS and CDR2 YFSETQ come from the germline V gene. V dropped 0 bases and J dropped 6 bases, with 9 bases sitting between them. CDR3 residues: CASSLEGRPEAFF. For the CDR3, the DNA is TGCGCCAGCAGCTTGGAAGGACGCCCTGAAGCTTTCTTT.

This clone was detected only a few times. The CDR3 reads CASSSGTSSTDTQYF. CDR3 sequence (DNA): TGCGCCAGCAGCTCTGGGACTAGCTCCACAGATACGCAGTATTTT. V and J are TRBV5-1 and TRBJ2-3, with 9 bases fitting TRBD2. The CDR3 has 15 residues. J gave up 2 bases and V 3 bases, and 4 bases lay outside the gene matches. Per the germline V gene, CDR1 is SGHRS and CDR2 is YFSETQ. The whole variable domain, remainder taken from reference TRBV5-1 and TRBJ2-3, is KAGVTQTPRYLIKTRGQQVTLSCSPISGHRSVSWYQQTPGQGLQFLFEYFSETQRNKGNFPGRFSGRQFSNSRSEMNVSTLELGDSALYLCASSSGTSSTDTQYFGPGTRLTVL.

This clone appeared a few times. J is TRBJ2-3 and V is TRBV20-1; D is ambiguous. Between the trimmed V and J ends, which lost 6 bases and 1 base, there was a span of 5 bases. Germline assignment: CDR1 DFQATT and CDR2 SNEGSKA (reference sequence). The CDR3 spans 11 residues. This CDR3 reads CSAPRTDTQYF. In nucleotides, the CDR3 is TGCAGTGCCCCCCGCACAGATACGCAGTATTTT.

This chain uses TRBV12-5 with TRBJ1-1, with D possibly TRBD1 on 6 matching bases. From germline, CDR1 is LGHNT and CDR2 FRNRAP. V was trimmed by 5 bases and J by 7 bases, leaving 11 bases between them. The CDR3 totals 12 residues. The CDR3 here is CASGPDRFEAFF. In DNA, the CDR3 is TGTGCTAGTGGTCCTGACAGGTTTGAAGCTTTCTTT. The whole variable domain, filled in from reference TRBV12-5 and TRBJ1-1, reads DARVTQTPRHKVTEMGQEVTMRCQPILGHNTVFWYRQTMMQGLELLAYFRNRAPLDDSGMPKDRFSAEMPDATLATLKIQPSEPRDSAVYFCASGPDRFEAFFGQGTRLTVV.

CDR3 coding DNA: TGTGCCAGCAATCCGACCCATTTCTCCTACGAGCAGTACTTC. Translated, it gives CASNPTHFSYEQYF. The rearrangement joins TRBV27 to TRBJ2-7; D gene unclear. Between the trimmed V and J ends, which lost 7 bases and 0 bases, there was a span of 13 bases. The germline CDR1 and CDR2 sequences are MNHEY and SMNVEV (reference sequence). The CDR3 loop spans 14 amino acids.

This chain links TRBV5-1 with TRBJ2-7, with D possibly matching TRBD2 (5 bases). The V gene lost 0 bases and the J gene lost 4 bases, with 20 bases spanning the gap. The germline CDR1 and CDR2 sequences are SGHRS and YFSETQ. This CDR3 contains 17 residues. CDR3 region: CASSLGEAGGFLYEQYF. The CDR3 DNA sequence: TGCGCCAGCAGCTTGGGTGAGGCTGGAGGCTTTTTGTACGAGCAGTACTTC.